This T cell receptor (beta chain) comes out of a study of T cell repertoires in cytomegalovirus infection. Study observations and caveats: Dominating the ex vivo response were TCR beta clonotypes that were CMV-specific and HLA-C-restricted. Summed frequency of public TCR beta families distinguished CMV carriers with the relevant HLA.

Trimming took 3 bases from V and 2 from J; bases not matched to a gene: 7. The CDR3 consists of 15 residues. Germline lookup yields CDR1 SGDLS and CDR2 YYNGEE. A note on this clonotype: Antigen unknown.

TCRdb re-called the reads through MiXCR, storing one row per CDR3 protein. The sample consists of some 800,000 distinct CDR3 sequences, approximately 29% of them appearing once. This rearrangement joins TRBV9 to TRBJ2-7, with 8 bases matching TRBD2. This sequence originates from a human donor in good health (CMV status not recorded). Some clones in this sample may be carry-over from other donors' samples. The material sequenced was cultured CD8+ T cells from PBMCs, taken from culture after CMV antigen stimulation. CDR3 DNA sequence: TGTGCCAGCAGCGCCGCCGGGGGGGATCCCTACGAGCAGTACTTC. Encoded protein: CASSAAGGDPYEQYF.